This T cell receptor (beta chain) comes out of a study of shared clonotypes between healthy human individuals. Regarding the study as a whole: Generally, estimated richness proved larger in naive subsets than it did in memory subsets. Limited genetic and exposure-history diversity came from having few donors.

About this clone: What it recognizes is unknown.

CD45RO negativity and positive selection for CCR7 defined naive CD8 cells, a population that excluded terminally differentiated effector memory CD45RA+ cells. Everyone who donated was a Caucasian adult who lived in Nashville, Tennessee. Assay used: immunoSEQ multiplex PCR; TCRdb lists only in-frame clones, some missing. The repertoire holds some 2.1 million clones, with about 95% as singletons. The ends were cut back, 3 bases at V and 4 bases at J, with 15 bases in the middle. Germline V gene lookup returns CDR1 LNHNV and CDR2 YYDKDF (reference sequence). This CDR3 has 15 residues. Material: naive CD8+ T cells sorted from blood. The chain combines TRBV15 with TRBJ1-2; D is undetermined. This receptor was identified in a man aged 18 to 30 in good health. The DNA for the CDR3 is TGTGCCACCAGCAGTACCGGGCCGCTATTCTATGGCTACACCTTC. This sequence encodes CATSSTGPLFYGYTF.